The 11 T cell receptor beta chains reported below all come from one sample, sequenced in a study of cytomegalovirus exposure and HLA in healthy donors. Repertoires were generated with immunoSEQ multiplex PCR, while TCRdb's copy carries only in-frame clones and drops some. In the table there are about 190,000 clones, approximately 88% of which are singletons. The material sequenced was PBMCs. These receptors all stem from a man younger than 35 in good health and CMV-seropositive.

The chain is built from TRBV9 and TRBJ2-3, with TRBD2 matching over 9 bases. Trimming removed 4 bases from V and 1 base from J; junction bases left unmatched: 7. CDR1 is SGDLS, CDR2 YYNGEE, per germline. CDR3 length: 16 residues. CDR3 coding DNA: TGTGCCAGCAGCATCGGGTCTAGCGGGGGCACAGATACGCAGTATTTT. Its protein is CASSIGSSGGTDTQYF.

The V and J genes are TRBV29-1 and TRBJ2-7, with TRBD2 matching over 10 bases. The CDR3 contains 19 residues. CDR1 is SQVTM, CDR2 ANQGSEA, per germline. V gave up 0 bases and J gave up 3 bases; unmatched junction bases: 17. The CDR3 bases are TGCAGCGTTGAAGATTTAATACTAGCGGGACTCGAGAGTCACTACGAGCAGTACTTC. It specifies CSVEDLILAGLESHYEQYF.

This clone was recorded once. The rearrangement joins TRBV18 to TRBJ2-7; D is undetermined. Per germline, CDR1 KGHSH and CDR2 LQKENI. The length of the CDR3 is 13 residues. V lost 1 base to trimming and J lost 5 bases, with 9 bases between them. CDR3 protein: CASSPRARDEQYF. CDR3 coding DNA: TGTGCCAGCTCACCACGCGCTCGCGACGAGCAGTACTTC. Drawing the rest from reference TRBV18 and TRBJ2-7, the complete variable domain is NAGVMQNPRHLVRRRGQEARLRCSPMKGHSHVYWYRQLPEEGLKFMVYLQKENIIDESGMPKERFSAEFPKEGPSILRIQQVVRGDSAAYFCASSPRARDEQYFGPGTRLTVT.

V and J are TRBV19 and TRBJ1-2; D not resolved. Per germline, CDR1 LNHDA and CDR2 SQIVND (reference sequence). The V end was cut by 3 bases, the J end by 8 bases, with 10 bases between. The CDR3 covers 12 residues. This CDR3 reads CASSIGGSGYTF. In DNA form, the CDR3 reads TGTGCCAGTAGTATCGGAGGGTCCGGCTACACCTTC.

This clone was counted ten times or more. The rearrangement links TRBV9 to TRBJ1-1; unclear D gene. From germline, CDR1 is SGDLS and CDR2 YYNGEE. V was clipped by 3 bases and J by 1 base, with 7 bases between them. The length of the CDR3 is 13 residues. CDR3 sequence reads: CASSGHRNTEAFF. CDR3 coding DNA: TGTGCCAGCAGCGGCCACAGGAACACTGAAGCTTTCTTT.

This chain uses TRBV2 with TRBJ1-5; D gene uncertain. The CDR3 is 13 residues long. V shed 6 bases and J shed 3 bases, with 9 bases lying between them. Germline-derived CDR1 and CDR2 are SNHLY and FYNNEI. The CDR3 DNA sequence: TGTGCCAGCAGAAGAGAGATCAATCAGCCCCAGCATTTT. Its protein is CASRREINQPQHF.

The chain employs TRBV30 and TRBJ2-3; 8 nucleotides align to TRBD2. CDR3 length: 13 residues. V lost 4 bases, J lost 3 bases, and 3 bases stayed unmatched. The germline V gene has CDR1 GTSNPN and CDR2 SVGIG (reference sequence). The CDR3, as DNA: TGTGCCTGGAACGGGAGGGTTACAGATACGCAGTATTTT. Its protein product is CAWNGRVTDTQYF.

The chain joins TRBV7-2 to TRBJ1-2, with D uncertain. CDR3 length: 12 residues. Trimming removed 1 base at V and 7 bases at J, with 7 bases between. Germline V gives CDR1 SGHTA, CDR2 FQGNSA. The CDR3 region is CASSLGGPGYTF. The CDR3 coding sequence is TGTGCCAGCAGCTTAGGAGGCCCTGGCTACACCTTC. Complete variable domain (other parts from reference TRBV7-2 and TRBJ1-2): GAGVSQSPSNKVTEKGKDVELRCDPISGHTALYWYRQSLGQGLEFLIYFQGNSAPDKSGLPSDRFSAERTGGSVSTLTIQRTQQEDSAVYLCASSLGGPGYTFGSGTRLTVV.

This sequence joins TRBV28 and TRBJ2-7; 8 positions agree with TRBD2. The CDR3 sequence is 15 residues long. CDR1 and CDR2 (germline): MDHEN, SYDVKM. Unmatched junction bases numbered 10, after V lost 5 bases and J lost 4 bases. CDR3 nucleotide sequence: TGTGCCAGCAGTCCCTTCAGCGGGAGAAGGTACGAGCAGTACTTC. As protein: CASSPFSGRRYEQYF.

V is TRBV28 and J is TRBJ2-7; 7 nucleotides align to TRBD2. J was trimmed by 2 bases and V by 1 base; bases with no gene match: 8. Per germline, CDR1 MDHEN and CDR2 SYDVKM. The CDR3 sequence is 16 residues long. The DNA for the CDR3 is TGTGCCAGCAGTTTATACCAAGCGGGGTCCGCCTACGAGCAGTACTTC. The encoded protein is CASSLYQAGSAYEQYF.

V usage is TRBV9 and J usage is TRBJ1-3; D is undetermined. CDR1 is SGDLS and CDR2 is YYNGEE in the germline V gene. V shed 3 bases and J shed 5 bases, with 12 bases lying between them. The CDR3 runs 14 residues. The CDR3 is CASSANVRRNTIYF. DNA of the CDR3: TGTGCCAGCAGCGCTAATGTCAGGAGAAACACCATATATTTT. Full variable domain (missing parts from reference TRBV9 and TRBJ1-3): DSGVTQTPKHLITATGQRVTLRCSPRSGDLSVYWYQQSLDQGLQFLIQYYNGEERAKGNILERFSAQQFPDLHSELNLSSLELGDSALYFCASSANVRRNTIYFGEGSWLTVV.